This T cell receptor beta chain was recorded in a study of post-analysis software for immune sequencing data. Overall study findings and caveats: With TRBV5-6, TRBV5-1 and TRBV20-1 included, 4 to 6 TRBV segments were more frequent in patients than in controls.

Germline CDR1 reads DFQATT; CDR2 reads SNEGSKA (reference sequence). The CDR3 has 13 residues. V was trimmed by 0 bases and J by 7 bases, leaving 12 bases between them. This clonotype has just a few counts. As yet, its antigen is unknown. Unique molecular identifiers tagged the TCR beta cDNA libraries. TCRdb re-called the PCR reads with MiXCR, one entry per CDR3 protein. The sample lists more than 450,000 distinct CDR3 sequences; around 36% were seen once. This sequence was found in a girl younger than 18 with multiple sclerosis. Sample: blood. The chain is built from TRBV20-1 and TRBJ1-2, with D possibly being TRBD1 (6 bases). The CDR3 reads CSARETRGGGYTF. The CDR3 DNA sequence: TGCAGTGCTAGAGAAACCAGGGGTGGTGGCTACACCTTC.